This entry is about one T cell receptor (beta chain). Its antigen is still unknown. The source of the sample is a study of beta chain features in type 1 diabetes. Whole-study findings and limits: Moderate but significant shortening of TCRB CDR3s was recorded in all four CD4+ subsets from Type 1 diabetes patients. Any HLA effect on TCRB rearrangement was left unresolved by small sub-analyses. Naive, central memory and regulatory TCRB repertoires appeared more similar among patients than healthy donors. Equally in patients and controls, shorter templates might have been favored by PCR.

The entirety of the isolated RNA underwent reverse transcription, so expressed TCRB transcripts were sequenced. The repertoire was sequenced with immunoSEQ multiplex PCR; TCRdb's copy has only in-frame clones and lacks some. The sample carries more than 100,000 clones, approximately 10% recorded once. Sorting that relied on CD45RO/CCR7/CD25/CD127/CD95/CD27 yielded CD4+ naive, central memory, regulatory and stem cell-like memory cells. Sequencing was performed on central memory CD4+ T cells from blood. This TCR was recovered from a man aged 30-40 years with type 1 diabetes.

The CDR3 spells CASSLVARGGNEQFF. The CDR3 nucleotides are TGTGCCAGCAGCTTAGTAGCCAGGGGTGGGAATGAGCAGTTCTTC. The chain joins TRBV7-2 to TRBJ2-1, with a possible D match to TRBD1 (6 bases). This CDR3 region has 15 residues. V was pared by 1 base and J by 7 bases, with 14 bases between. From germline, CDR1 is SGHTA and CDR2 FQGNSA. Based on the CDR3 plus reference TRBV7-2 and TRBJ2-1, the full variable domain is GAGVSQSPSNKVTEKGKDVELRCDPISGHTALYWYRQSLGQGLEFLIYFQGNSAPDKSGLPSDRFSAERTGGSVSTLTIQRTQQEDSAVYLCASSLVARGGNEQFFGPGTRLTVL.